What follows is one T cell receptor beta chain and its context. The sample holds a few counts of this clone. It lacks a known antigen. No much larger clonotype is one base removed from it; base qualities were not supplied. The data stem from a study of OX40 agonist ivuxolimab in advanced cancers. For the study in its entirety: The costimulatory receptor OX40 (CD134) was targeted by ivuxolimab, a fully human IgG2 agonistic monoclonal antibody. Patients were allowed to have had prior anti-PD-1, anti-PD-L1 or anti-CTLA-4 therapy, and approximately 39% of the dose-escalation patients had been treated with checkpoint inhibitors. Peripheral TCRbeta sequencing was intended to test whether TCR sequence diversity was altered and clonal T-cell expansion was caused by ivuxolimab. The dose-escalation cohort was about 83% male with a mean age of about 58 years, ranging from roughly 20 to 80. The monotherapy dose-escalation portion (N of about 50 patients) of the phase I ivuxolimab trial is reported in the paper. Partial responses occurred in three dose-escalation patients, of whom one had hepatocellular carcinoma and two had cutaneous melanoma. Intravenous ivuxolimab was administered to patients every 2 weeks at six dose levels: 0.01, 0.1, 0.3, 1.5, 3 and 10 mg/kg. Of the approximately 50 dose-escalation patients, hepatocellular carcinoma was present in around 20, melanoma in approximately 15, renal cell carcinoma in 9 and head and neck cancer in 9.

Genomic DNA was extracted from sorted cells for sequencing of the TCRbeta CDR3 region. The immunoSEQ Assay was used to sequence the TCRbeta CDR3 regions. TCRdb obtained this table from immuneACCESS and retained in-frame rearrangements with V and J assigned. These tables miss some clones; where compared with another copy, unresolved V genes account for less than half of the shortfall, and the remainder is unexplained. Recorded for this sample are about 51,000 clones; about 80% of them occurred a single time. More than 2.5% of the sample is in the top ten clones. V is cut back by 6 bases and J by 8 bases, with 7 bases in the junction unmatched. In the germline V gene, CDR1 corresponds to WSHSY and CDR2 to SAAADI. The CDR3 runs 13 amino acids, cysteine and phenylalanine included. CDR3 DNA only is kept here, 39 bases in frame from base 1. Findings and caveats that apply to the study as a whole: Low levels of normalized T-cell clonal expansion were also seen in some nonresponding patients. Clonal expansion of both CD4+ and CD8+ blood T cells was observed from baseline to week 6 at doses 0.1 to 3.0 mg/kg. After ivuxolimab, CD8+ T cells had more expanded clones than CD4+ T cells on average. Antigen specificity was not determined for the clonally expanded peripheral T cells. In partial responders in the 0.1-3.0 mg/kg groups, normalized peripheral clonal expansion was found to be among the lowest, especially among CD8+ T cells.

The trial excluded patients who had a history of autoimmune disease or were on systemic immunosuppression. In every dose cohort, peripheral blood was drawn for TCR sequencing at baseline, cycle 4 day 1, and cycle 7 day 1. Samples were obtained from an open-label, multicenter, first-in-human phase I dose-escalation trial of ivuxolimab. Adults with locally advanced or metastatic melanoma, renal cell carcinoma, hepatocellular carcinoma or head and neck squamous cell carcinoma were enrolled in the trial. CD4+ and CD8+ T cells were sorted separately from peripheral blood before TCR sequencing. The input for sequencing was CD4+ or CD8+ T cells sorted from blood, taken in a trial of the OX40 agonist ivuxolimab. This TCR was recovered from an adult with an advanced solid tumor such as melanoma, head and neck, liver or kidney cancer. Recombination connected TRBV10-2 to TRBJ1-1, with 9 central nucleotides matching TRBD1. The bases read TGCGCCAGCAGCCCAACCGGGACAGGGGAAGCTTTCTTT. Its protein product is CASSPTGTGEAFF.